This T cell receptor (beta chain) was documented in a study of early T cells in non-severe SARS-CoV-2 infection. Researchers attached unique molecular identifiers to individual cDNA molecules. One entry per CDR3 protein, called by TCRdb with MiXCR from the 5' RACE reads. The table includes about 27,000 distinct CDR3 sequences, 4.5% to 6% detected once. In this sample, this clonotype turned up many times. Its target is not known. Study conclusions and caveats: A preference for anti-spike CD8 responses marked VDJdb matching, which missed private and CD4 specificities.

The CDR3 is 15 residues long. CDR1 is SGHRS and CDR2 is YFSETQ in the germline V gene. Trimming removed 4 bases from V and 6 bases from J; junction bases left unmatched: 8. This clonotype was obtained from an adult who was a healthcare worker with PCR-confirmed SARS-CoV-2 infection or an uninfected control (not recorded which). The V and J genes are TRBV5-1 and TRBJ1-2, with TRBD1 matching 11 bases. Sequencing input: whole blood. This CDR3 is CASSRGQGAFNGYTF. DNA for the CDR3: TGCGCCAGCAGCCGCGGACAGGGGGCGTTTAATGGCTACACCTTC.